This entry lists 20 T cell receptor beta chains sequenced from one sample in a study of graft-versus-host responses after intestinal transplantation (dated by TCRdb to about 2021). Read against the paper, the sample's time point label means: cells obtained before transplantation from donor or recipient. The method was the immunoSEQ multiplex PCR assay. Here the immuneACCESS table is served through TCRdb, limited to in-frame sequences with V and J called. Missing clones are a known gap in these copies; in checked studies unresolved V genes cover under half, and the rest lacks a known reason. This sample holds about 90,000 clones; roughly 91% were observed only once. The ten biggest clones cover nearly 0.5% of the sample. No antigens are known for them. The specimen comprised unstimulated CD8+ T cells sorted from spleen or lymph node cells, sampled before intestinal transplant. The receptors derive from a human donor who received an intestinal transplant.

The chain couples TRBV4-3 to TRBJ1-1; D call uncertain. The V and J ends lost 0 bases and 6 bases respectively, with 11 bases between them. CDR3 length: 14 amino acids. Germline-derived CDR1 and CDR2 are LGHNA and YSLEER. The CDR3 here is CASSQDPAGPEAFF. The CDR3 coding sequence is TGCGCCAGCAGCCAAGACCCGGCGGGCCCTGAAGCTTTCTTT.

The J gene is TRBJ1-1, the V gene TRBV5-5, with D uncertain. CDR3 length: 15 residues. Trimming left V 1 base short and J 4 bases short, with 14 bases between. CDR1 is SGHKS, CDR2 YYEKEE, per germline (reference sequence). The CDR3 DNA sequence: TGTGCCAGCAGCTTGAGGCAGGACTCGGGCACTGAAGCTTTCTTT. It specifies CASSLRQDSGTEAFF.

The rearrangement links TRBV4-1 to TRBJ2-5; 8 positions agree with TRBD2. The V and J ends lost 0 bases and 4 bases, in that order; junction bases with no gene match: 7. Per germline, CDR1 MGHRA and CDR2 YSYEKL. The CDR3 loop spans 16 amino acids. The CDR3 protein is CASSQEPSGTRETQYF. For the CDR3, the DNA is TGCGCCAGCAGCCAAGAACCTTCCGGGACTAGAGAGACCCAGTACTTC.

The V and J genes are TRBV19 and TRBJ2-1; D might be TRBD2 (6 bases). The germline V gene has CDR1 LNHDA and CDR2 SQIVND (reference sequence). V dropped 3 bases and J dropped 7 bases, with 10 bases sitting between them. This CDR3 is 13 amino acids long. CDR3 sequence: CASSIFGGNEQFF. CDR3 sequence (DNA): TGTGCCAGTAGTATCTTCGGGGGTAATGAGCAGTTCTTC. Drawing the rest from reference TRBV19 and TRBJ2-1, the complete variable domain is DGGITQSPKYLFRKEGQNVTLSCEQNLNHDAMYWYRQDPGQGLRLIYYSQIVNDFQKGDIAEGYSVSREKKESFPLTVTSAQKNPTAFYLCASSIFGGNEQFFGPGTRLTVL.

The chain carries TRBV7-9 and TRBJ1-1; TRBD1 matches 8 bases. The germline V gene has CDR1 SEHNR and CDR2 FQNEAQ (reference sequence). The CDR3 length is 15 residues. With 7 bases clipped from V and 6 bases from J, the junction kept 13 bases outside the gene matches. The CDR3 DNA follows: TGTGCCAGCATTGGGCAGGGGGCTATCTGGGCTGAAGCTTTCTTT. The encoded protein is CASIGQGAIWAEAFF.

The gene calls are TRBV28 and TRBJ2-7; TRBD2 matches at 13 bases. CDR3 length equals 14 residues. Germline CDR1 MDHEN, CDR2 SYDVKM. Trimming removed 5 bases from V and 6 bases from J; junction bases left unmatched: 4. As DNA, the CDR3 is TGTGCCAGCAGTGAAGGACTAGCGGGAGCCGAGCAGTACTTC. The encoded protein is CASSEGLAGAEQYF.

This clone has a handful of counts. Here the CDR3 DNA reads TGTGCCAGCAGCCCTACAGGGGCTAAGAGCACTGAAGCTTTCTTT. Amino acid sequence: CASSPTGAKSTEAFF. The J gene is TRBJ1-1, the V gene TRBV5-6; 7 nucleotides line up with TRBD1. V lost 4 bases to trimming and J lost 4 bases; unmatched junction nucleotides: 10. The CDR3 runs to 15 residues. The germline V gene encodes CDR1 SGHDT and CDR2 YYEEEE.

The chain recombines TRBV6-5 with TRBJ2-7; 12 nucleotides match TRBD1. With V trimmed by 6 bases and J by 9 bases, 9 bases remained unmatched. Per the germline V gene, CDR1 is MNHEY and CDR2 is SVGAGI. This CDR3 has 14 amino acids. The CDR3 region is CASSSGTGGIGQYF. In DNA, the CDR3 is TGTGCCAGCAGCTCCGGGACAGGGGGCATCGGGCAGTACTTC.

The genes are TRBV6-5 and TRBJ1-2; D gene unclear. V lost 2 bases and J lost 13, with 11 bases in between. The CDR3 consists of 11 residues. Germline V gene data show CDR1 as MNHEY and CDR2 as SVGAGI. This CDR3 reads CASSYGRVSTF. For the CDR3, the DNA is TGTGCCAGCAGTTACGGCCGGGTATCCACCTTC.

V usage is TRBV4-1 and J usage is TRBJ2-7, with 8 bases matching TRBD2. J gave up 0 bases and V 1 base, and 8 bases lay outside the gene matches. The CDR3 has 17 residues. Germline V gene sequence: CDR1 MGHRA, CDR2 YSYEKL. CDR3 region: CASSQVFASGRSYEQYF. Written as DNA, the CDR3 is TGCGCCAGCAGCCAAGTTTTCGCTAGCGGGCGCTCCTACGAGCAGTACTTC.

This chain uses TRBV30 with TRBJ1-2; D might be TRBD1 (6 bases). Trimming cost V 5 bases and J 8 bases, with 15 bases left between them. The CDR3 sequence is 12 residues long. The germline CDR1 and CDR2 sequences are GTSNPN and SVGIG (reference sequence). CDR3 in DNA: TGTGCCTGGTCACAGGGTGTAGACGGCTACACCTTC. It is translated as CAWSQGVDGYTF.

The rearrangement links TRBV7-9 to TRBJ2-5; TRBD2 aligns across 7 bases. The germline V gene has CDR1 SEHNR and CDR2 FQNEAQ (reference sequence). CDR3 length: 16 amino acids. J was trimmed by 5 bases and V by 2 bases; bases with no gene match: 11. The CDR3 loop reads CASSLIGRETRETQYF. The CDR3 DNA is TGTGCCAGCAGCTTAATTGGGCGGGAGACACGCGAGACCCAGTACTTC.

V is TRBV9 and J is TRBJ2-1; 7 nucleotides match TRBD2. Germline V CDR1 and CDR2: SGDLS, YYNGEE. This CDR3 is 16 amino acids long. The J segment lost 2 bases and the V segment lost 4 bases, leaving 9 bases of the junction unmatched. The CDR3 DNA reads as TGTGCCAGCAGCTATCAAGCGGGACGGACCTACAATGAGCAGTTCTTC. This sequence encodes CASSYQAGRTYNEQFF.

The rearrangement joins TRBV7-9 to TRBJ2-3, with TRBD1 identical over 10 bases. CDR3 size: 16 residues. The V gene's germline CDR1 is SEHNR and CDR2 FQNEAQ (reference sequence). The ends lost 0 bases at V and 4 bases at J; junction bases unmatched: 4. The CDR3 spells CASSLAGTGAADTQYF. The CDR3 nucleotides are TGTGCCAGCAGCTTAGCCGGGACAGGGGCCGCAGATACGCAGTATTTT.

The rearrangement joins TRBV7-9 to TRBJ2-1; 7 positions match TRBD2. The CDR3 runs to 15 residues. The junction had 11 bases not matched to a gene; V was cut back by 5 bases and J by 7 bases. Germline lookup yields CDR1 SEHNR and CDR2 FQNEAQ (reference sequence). CDR3 amino acids: CASSPQRGQRNEQFF. DNA of the CDR3: TGTGCCAGCAGCCCGCAGCGGGGTCAAAGGAATGAGCAGTTCTTC.

This clone was seen once. V is TRBV6-5 and J is TRBJ2-1; the match to TRBD2 covers 13 bases. CDR1 is MNHEY, CDR2 SVGAGI, per germline. This CDR3 is 15 amino acids long. Trimming at V came to 0 bases and at J to 7 bases, leaving 0 bases not matched to a gene. CDR3 in amino acids: CASSYSGLAGNEQFF. Here the CDR3 DNA reads TGTGCCAGCAGTTACTCGGGACTAGCGGGAAATGAGCAGTTCTTC.

The J gene is TRBJ2-7, the V gene TRBV7-9; 7 bases are a match to TRBD1. The CDR3 totals 14 residues. CDR1 and CDR2 (germline): SEHNR, FQNEAQ (reference sequence). The trim removed 5 bases at V and 2 bases at J, leaving 6 bases unmatched. In DNA, the CDR3 is TGTGCCAGCAGCCCCCGGACAGGCACCTACGAGCAGTACTTC. Translating it yields CASSPRTGTYEQYF.

This clone was observed a single time. The V gene is TRBV7-9, the J gene TRBJ2-7, with TRBD1 matching 9 bases. Unmatched junction bases numbered 2, after V lost 5 bases and J lost 0 bases. This CDR3 spans 14 amino acids. Looked up from germline, CDR1 is SEHNR and CDR2 is FQNEAQ (reference sequence). The CDR3 reads CASSPTGGSYEQYF. In DNA form, the CDR3 reads TGTGCCAGCAGCCCGACAGGGGGCTCCTACGAGCAGTACTTC. The full variable domain, rest sourced from reference TRBV7-9 and TRBJ2-7, is DTGVSQNPRHKITKRGQNVTFRCDPISEHNRLYWYRQTLGQGPEFLTYFQNEAQLEKSRLLSDRFSAERPKGSFSTLEIQRTEQGDSAMYLCASSPTGGSYEQYFGPGTRLTVT.

The chain links TRBV21-1 to TRBJ1-2; TRBD1 is taken as the D call from the table, unchecked against the DNA. TRBV21-1 is termed a pseudogene. The CDR3 totals 12 residues. The CDR3 DNA follows: TGTGCCAGCAGCCAGGGGGCGCTTGGCTACACCTTC. Its protein is CASSQGALGYTF.

Comments on this clone: The identical CDR3 is also encoded by other nucleotide sequences in the sample. The V and J genes are TRBV25-1 and TRBJ2-1; the match to TRBD1 covers 9 bases. The germline gives CDR1 MGHDK, CDR2 SYGVNS. V shed 3 bases, J shed 2 bases, and the junction held 5 bases outside the gene matches. CDR3 length equals 16 residues. The CDR3 loop reads CASSEDRGSTYNEQFF. The CDR3 coding sequence is TGTGCCAGCAGTGAGGACAGGGGATCAACCTACAATGAGCAGTTCTTC.